This TCR beta chain emerged from a study of T cells in women clearing cervical HPV infection. Per the germline V gene, CDR1 is SGHTA and CDR2 is FQGNSA. There are 15 residues in the CDR3. Losses at the gene ends were 2 bases for V and 0 bases for J; bases not matched to a gene: 0. Some clones are missing from TCRdb's copy, which holds only in-frame ones; the method was immunoSEQ multiplex PCR. This listing includes approximately 16,000 clones. General study results and limits: CIN3+ cases had significantly higher TCR richness than controls; evenness did not differ.

Dot-blot hybridization genotyped cervical HPV amplified with MY09/MY11 PCR. As regards this clone: What it binds is not known. The read comes to an end 3 residues before the CDR3 does, leaving the germline J gene to fill in the end.

Specimen: blood buffy coat. This TCR was sampled from a woman aged 18 to 69 with a cervical HPV16 infection that either progressed to CIN3+ or cleared (not recorded which). The chain couples TRBV7-2 to TRBJ2-7; 11 bases agree with TRBD2. The covered CDR3 bases are TGTGCCAGCAGCTTAACTAGCGGGGGCTCCTACGAG. It codes for CASSLTSGGSYE. The CDR3 in full is CASSLTSGGSYEQYF.